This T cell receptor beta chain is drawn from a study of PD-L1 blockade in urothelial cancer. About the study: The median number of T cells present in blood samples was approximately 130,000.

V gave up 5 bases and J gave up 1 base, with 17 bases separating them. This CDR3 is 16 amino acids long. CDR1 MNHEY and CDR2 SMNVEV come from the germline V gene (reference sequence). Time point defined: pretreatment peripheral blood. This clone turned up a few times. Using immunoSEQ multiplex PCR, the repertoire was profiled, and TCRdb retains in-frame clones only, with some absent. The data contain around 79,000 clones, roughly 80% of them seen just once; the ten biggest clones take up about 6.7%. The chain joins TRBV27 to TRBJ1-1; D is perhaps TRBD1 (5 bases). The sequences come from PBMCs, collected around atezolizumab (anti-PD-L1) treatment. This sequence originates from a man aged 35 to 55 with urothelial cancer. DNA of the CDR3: TGTGCCAGCAGTCCCTTGCAGGGACTGGGGAACACTGAAGCTTTCTTT. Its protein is CASSPLQGLGNTEAFF.